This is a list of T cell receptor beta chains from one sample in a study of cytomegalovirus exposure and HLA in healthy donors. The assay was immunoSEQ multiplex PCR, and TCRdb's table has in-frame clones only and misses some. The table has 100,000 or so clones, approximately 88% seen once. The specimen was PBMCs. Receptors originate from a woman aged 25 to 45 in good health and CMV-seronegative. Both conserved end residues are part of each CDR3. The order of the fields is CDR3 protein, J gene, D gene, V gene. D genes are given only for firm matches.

CASSALRQGTDTQYF,TRBJ2-3,TRBD1,TRBV9
CASSLRQGGTEAFF,TRBJ1-1,-,TRBV5-1
CAISGWREAEIYEQYF,TRBJ2-7,TRBD2,TRBV10-3
CASQGTGINQPQHF,TRBJ1-5,TRBD1,TRBV28
CASSPRTAGLADDYNEQFF,TRBJ2-1,TRBD2,TRBV18
CASSLTGEVFF,TRBJ1-4,TRBD1,TRBV7-9
CASSGSRDYEQYF,TRBJ2-7,-,TRBV7-2
CASRSTSQGTEAFF,TRBJ1-1,-,TRBV7-6
CASSETSRGNIQYF,TRBJ2-4,-,TRBV2
CASSVQGLSSYEQYF,TRBJ2-7,-,TRBV7-3
CASSSGLAGTRRTQYF,TRBJ2-3,TRBD2,TRBV7-8
CAISRQGVNTGELFF,TRBJ2-2,TRBD1,TRBV10-3
CASSLPGLYEQYF,TRBJ2-7,TRBD2,TRBV5-1
CASSPRGDEQFF,TRBJ2-1,TRBD2,TRBV6-5
CASNFRAGPNQPQHF,TRBJ1-5,-,TRBV28
CASSSKKTSGTNTGELFF,TRBJ2-2,TRBD2,TRBV7-2
CATSSRQNTEAFF,TRBJ1-1,-,TRBV15
CASGPGTYSNQPQHF,TRBJ1-5,-,TRBV6-1
CASSPRTGTEAFF,TRBJ1-1,TRBD1,TRBV7-9
CASSLALLADRTYEQYF,TRBJ2-7,-,TRBV7-8
CASSVRRTGVNTEAFF,TRBJ1-1,-,TRBV2
CAISESLAGGYTF,TRBJ1-2,-,TRBV10-3
CASSFWGDATEAFF,TRBJ1-1,-,TRBV5-1
CASSSGQGSQETQYF,TRBJ2-5,TRBD1,TRBV5-1
CASSLARTATNYGYTF,TRBJ1-2,-,TRBV7-8
CAASGSGPNEQFF,TRBJ2-1,TRBD2,TRBV25-1
CASSGTLTTGELFF,TRBJ2-2,-,TRBV28
CASRGYAGSNTQYF,TRBJ2-3,-,TRBV28
CASSQETGNEQYF,TRBJ2-7,-,TRBV4-1
CASGRTGAGTEAFF,TRBJ1-1,TRBD1,TRBV5-5
CASSPTSGRARGSDTQYF,TRBJ2-3,TRBD2,TRBV28
CASRLPGAGYTF,TRBJ1-2,-,TRBV6-5
CASSLLQGNGANVLTF,TRBJ2-6,TRBD1,TRBV18
CASNLESNQPQHF,TRBJ1-5,-,TRBV19
CASSLDSSYEQYF,TRBJ2-7,-,TRBV19
CASSKGTGGGGYTF,TRBJ1-2,TRBD1,TRBV27
CASSTLQGANYGYTF,TRBJ1-2,-,TRBV9
CASSLFGQGNTGELFF,TRBJ2-2,-,TRBV5-1
CASTRTGGTEAFF,TRBJ1-1,TRBD1,TRBV5-6
CASSESSGGPSYNEQFF,TRBJ2-1,TRBD2,TRBV10-1
CAITETQSYEQYF,TRBJ2-7,-,TRBV10-3
CSGGRGAQTQYF,TRBJ2-5,TRBD2,TRBV29-1
CASSAGLAGALGNYEQYF,TRBJ2-7,TRBD2,TRBV28
CASSYSGSTDTQYF,TRBJ2-3,-,TRBV6-5
CASRSGQGNYGYTF,TRBJ1-2,TRBD1,TRBV5-1